This TCR beta chain was retrieved from a study of response to subunit inactivated influenza vaccine. This CDR3 region has 14 residues. Trimming took 1 base from V and 4 from J, leaving 13 bases between them. Per the germline V gene, CDR1 is DFQATT and CDR2 is SNEGSKA (reference sequence). TCRdb re-called the RT-PCR reads with MiXCR, one entry per CDR3 protein. This table holds fewer than 200,000 distinct CDR3 sequences, around 8.8% found once. Overall study results and limits: With each seasonal influenza vaccination, the authors suggested, few new T cells are recruited.

This clonotype was seen a handful of times. Its matching antigen is unknown. Specimen: non-naive T cells sorted from PBMCs, collected on the day of vaccination. The receptor was derived from a man aged 45-65 years who received an inactivated influenza vaccine. The chain uses TRBV20-1 and TRBJ2-5, with D perhaps matching TRBD1 (6 bases). CDR3 region: CSARAGARGETQYF. The CDR3 bases are TGCAGTGCTAGAGCTGGGGCCAGGGGAGAGACCCAGTACTTC.